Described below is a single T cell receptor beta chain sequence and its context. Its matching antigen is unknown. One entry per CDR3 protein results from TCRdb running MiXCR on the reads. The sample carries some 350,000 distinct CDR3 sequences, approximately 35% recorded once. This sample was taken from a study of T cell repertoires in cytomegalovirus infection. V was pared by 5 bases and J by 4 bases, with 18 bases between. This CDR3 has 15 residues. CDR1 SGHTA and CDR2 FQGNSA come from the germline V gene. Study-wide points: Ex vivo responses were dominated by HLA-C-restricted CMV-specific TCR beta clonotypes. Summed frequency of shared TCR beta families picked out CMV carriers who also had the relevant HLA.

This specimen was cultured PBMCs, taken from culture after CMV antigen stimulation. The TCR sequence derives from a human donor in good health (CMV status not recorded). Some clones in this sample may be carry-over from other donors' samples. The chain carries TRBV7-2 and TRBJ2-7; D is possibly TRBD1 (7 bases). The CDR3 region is CASSPQGGSAYEQYF. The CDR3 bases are TGTGCCAGCAGCCCCCAGGGGGGTAGCGCTTACGAGCAGTACTTC. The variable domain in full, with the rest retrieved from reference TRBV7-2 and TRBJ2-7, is GAGVSQSPSNKVTEKGKDVELRCDPISGHTALYWYRQSLGQGLEFLIYFQGNSAPDKSGLPSDRFSAERTGGSVSTLTIQRTQQEDSAVYLCASSPQGGSAYEQYFGPGTRLTVT.